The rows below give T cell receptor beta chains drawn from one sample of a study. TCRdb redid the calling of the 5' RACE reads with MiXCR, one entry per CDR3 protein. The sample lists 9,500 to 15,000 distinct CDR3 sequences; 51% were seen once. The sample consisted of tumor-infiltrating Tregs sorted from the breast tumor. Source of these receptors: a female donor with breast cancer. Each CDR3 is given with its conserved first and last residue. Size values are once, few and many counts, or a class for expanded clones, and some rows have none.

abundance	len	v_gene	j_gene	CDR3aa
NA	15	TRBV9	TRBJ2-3	CASSDSGDSTDTQYF
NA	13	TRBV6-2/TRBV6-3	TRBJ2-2	CASSKRETGELFF
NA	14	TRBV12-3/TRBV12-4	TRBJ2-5	CASSTGTDQETQYF
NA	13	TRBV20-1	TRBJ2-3	CSAIWVNTDTQYF
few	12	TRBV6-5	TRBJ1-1	CASRSRYTEAFF
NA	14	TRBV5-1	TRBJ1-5	CASSLQGGNQPQHF
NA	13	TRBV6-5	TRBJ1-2	CASSRGQGGGYTF
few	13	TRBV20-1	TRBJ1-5	CSARLTDHQPQHF
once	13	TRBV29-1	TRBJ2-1	CSEWTGLNNEQFF
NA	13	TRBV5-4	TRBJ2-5	CASSFTSKETQYF
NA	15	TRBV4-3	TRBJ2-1	CASSQGVASYNEQFF
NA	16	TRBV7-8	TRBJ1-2	CASSLAGVGLNYGYTF
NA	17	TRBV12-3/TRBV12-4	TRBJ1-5	CASTSHTGTASNQPQHF
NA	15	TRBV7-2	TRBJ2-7	CTSSLVPSGSNEQYF
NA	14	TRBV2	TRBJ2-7	CASSRGAGVYEQYF
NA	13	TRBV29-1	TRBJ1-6	CSAQGSGDSPLHF
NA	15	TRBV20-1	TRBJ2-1	CSARDGAGLASEQFF
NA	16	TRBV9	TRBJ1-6	CASSVGTGTLNSPLHF
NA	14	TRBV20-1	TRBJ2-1	CSAPPGLAGNEQFF
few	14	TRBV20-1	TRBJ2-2	CSARATGGTGELFF
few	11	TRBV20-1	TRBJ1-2	CSAATLGRYTF
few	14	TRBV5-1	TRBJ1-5	CASSLTGSGQPQHF
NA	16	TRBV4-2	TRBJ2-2	CASSRDRRANTGELFF
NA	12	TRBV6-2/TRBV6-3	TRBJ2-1	CASSYGYDEQFF
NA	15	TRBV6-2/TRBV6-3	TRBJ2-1	CASSFGTSLYNEQFF
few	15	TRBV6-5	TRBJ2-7	CASRPSGSGTYEQYF
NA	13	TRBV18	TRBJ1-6	CASSPEKDSPLHF
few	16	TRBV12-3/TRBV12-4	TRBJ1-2	CASSLGRQGEIYGYTF
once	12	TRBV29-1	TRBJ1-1	CSADDRITEAFF
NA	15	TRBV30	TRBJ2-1	CAWSVPQSIYNEQFF
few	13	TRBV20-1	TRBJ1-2	CSAKGEVGYGYTF
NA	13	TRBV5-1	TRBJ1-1	CASSLWGDTEAFF
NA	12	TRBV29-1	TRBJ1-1	CSVEQGNTEAFF
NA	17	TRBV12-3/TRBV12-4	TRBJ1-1	CASSPGLLGVRNTEAFF
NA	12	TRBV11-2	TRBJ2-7	CASSRLLGAMYF
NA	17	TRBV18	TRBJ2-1	CASSPLPRAASYNEQFF
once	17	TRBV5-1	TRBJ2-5	CASSSALLAGVVETQYF
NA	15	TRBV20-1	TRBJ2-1	CSTRDILAGLNEQFF
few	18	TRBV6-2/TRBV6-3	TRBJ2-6	CASSYSVQAPSGANVLTF
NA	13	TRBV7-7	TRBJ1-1	CAAASRGRGEAFF
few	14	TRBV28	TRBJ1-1	CASSGFMGGGEAFF
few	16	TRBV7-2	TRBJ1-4	CASSPRTAVLNEKLFF
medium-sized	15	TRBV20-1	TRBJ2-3	CSARVPTGGTDTQYF
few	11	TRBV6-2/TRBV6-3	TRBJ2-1	CASGRDNEQFF
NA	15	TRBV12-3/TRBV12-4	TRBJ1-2	CASSSRLATNYGYTF
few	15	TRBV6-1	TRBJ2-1	CASSEAPGARETQFF